The T cell receptor (beta chain) described here comes from a study of T cell repertoires in cytomegalovirus infection. The wider study: TCR beta signatures that were public indicated CMV infection and matching HLA type. Whole-study results and caveats: The response measured ex vivo was dominated by TCR beta clonotypes (HLA-C-restricted and CMV-specific). Cumulative public TCR beta family frequency identified carriers of CMV plus the relevant HLA.

Many counts were recorded for this clonotype. Its specificity is unknown. Germline CDR1 SGHRS, CDR2 YFSETQ. V was cut by 4 bases and J by 5 bases, with 12 bases left in between. The CDR3 contains 14 residues. One entry per CDR3 protein, called by TCRdb with MiXCR from the reads. The sample holds approximately 500,000 distinct CDR3 sequences, approximately 10% seen once. The sequenced material came from PBMCs. The chain uses TRBV5-1 and TRBJ1-4; D unclear. The TCR comes from a human donor in good health (CMV status not recorded). Some clones in this sample may be carry-over from other donors' samples. CDR3 amino acids: CASSRTETNEKLFF. The CDR3 coding sequence is TGCGCCAGCAGCCGGACGGAAACGAATGAAAAACTGTTTTTT.